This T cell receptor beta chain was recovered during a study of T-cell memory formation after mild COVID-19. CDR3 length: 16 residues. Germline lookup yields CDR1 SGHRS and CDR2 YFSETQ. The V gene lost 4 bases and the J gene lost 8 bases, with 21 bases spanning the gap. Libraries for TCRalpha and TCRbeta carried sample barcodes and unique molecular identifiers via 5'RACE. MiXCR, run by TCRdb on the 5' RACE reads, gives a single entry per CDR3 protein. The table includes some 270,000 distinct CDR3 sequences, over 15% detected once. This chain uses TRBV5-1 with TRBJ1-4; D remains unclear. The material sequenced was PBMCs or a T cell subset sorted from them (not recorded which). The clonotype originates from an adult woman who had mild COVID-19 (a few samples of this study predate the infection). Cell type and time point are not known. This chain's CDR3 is CASSLIGRGQGEKLFF. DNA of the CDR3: TGCGCCAGCAGCCTCATCGGGAGAGGTCAAGGGGAAAAACTGTTTTTT.